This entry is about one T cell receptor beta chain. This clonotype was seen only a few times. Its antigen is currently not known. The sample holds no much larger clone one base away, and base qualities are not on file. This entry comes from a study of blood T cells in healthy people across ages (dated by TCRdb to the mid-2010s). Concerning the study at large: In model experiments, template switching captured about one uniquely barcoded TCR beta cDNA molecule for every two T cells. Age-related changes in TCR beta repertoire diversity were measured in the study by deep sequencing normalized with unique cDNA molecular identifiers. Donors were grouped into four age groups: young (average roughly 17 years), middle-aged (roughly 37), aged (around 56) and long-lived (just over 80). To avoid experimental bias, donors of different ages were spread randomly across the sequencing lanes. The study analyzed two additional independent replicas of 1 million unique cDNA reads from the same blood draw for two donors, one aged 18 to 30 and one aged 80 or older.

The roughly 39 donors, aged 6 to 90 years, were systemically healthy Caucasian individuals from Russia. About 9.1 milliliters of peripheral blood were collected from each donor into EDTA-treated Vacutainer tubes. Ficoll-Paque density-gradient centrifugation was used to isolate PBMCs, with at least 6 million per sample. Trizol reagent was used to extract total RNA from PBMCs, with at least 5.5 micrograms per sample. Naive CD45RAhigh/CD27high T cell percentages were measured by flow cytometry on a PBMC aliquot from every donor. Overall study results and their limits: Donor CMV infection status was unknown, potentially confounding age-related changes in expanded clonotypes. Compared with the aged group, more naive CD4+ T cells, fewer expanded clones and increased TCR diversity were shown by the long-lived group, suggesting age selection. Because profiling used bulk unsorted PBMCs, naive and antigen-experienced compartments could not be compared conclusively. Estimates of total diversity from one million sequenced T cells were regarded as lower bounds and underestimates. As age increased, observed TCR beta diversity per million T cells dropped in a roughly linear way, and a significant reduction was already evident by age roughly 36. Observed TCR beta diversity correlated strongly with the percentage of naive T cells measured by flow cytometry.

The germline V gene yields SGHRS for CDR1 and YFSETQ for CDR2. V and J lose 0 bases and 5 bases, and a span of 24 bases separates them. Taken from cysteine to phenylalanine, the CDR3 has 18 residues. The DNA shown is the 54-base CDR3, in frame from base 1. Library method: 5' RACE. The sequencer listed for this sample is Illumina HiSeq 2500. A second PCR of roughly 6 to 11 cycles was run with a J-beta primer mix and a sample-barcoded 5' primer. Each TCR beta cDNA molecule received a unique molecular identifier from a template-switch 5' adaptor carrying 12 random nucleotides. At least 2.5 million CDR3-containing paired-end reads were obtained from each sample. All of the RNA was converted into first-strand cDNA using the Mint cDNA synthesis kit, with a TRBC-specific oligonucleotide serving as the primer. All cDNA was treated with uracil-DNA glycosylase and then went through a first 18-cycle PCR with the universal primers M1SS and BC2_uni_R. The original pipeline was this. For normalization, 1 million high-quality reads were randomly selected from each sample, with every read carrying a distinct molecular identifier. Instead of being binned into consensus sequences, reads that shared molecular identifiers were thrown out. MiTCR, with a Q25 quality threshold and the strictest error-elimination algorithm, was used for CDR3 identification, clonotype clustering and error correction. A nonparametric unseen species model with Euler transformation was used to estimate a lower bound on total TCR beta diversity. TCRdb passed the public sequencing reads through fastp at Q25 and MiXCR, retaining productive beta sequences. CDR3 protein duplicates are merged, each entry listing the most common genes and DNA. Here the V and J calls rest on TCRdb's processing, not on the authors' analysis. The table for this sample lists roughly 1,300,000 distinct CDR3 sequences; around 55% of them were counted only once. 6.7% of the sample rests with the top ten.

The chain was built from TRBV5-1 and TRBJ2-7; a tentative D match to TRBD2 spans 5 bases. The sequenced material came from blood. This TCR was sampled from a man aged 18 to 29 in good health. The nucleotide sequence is TGCGCCAGCAGCTTGGCCGGGATGAGGCTCCTGAATCTCCACGAGCAGTACTTC. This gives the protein CASSLAGMRLLNLHEQYF.